These 32 T cell receptor beta chains originate from one sample sequenced in a study of STAT5B mutations in CD4+ large granular lymphocyte leukemia. TCRdb's table, derived via immunoSEQ multiplex PCR, lists solely in-frame clones and lacks some. Here the sample spans a few thousand clones, 60% to 85% being singletons. Sequencing was carried out using PBMCs. Receptors originate from a woman in her seventies with CD4+ T-cell large granular lymphocyte leukemia.

The chain joins TRBV30 to TRBJ2-3; TRBD2 matches at 11 bases. This CDR3 comprises 14 residues. Losses at the gene ends were 4 bases for V and 4 bases for J; bases not matched to a gene: 4. Per the germline V gene, CDR1 is GTSNPN and CDR2 is SVGIG (reference sequence). The CDR3: CAWTSGRSADTQYF. For the CDR3, the DNA is TGTGCCTGGACTAGCGGGAGGTCAGCAGATACGCAGTATTTT.

The V and J genes are TRBV4-3 and TRBJ2-7, with TRBD2 matching 10 bases. The germline CDR1 and CDR2 sequences are LGHNA and YSLEER. This CDR3 is built from 16 residues. Unmatched junction bases numbered 6, after V lost 1 base and J lost 3 bases. This chain's CDR3 is CASSQVAGGLIYEQYF. CDR3 bases: TGCGCCAGCAGCCAAGTAGCGGGAGGATTGATCTACGAGCAGTACTTC.

The rearrangement joins TRBV18 to TRBJ1-1, with D possibly TRBD1 on 5 matching bases. V was shortened by 6 bases and J by 6 bases, with 17 bases between the two germline ends. This CDR3 spans 14 amino acids. Germline values: CDR1 KGHSH, CDR2 LQKENI. CDR3 coding DNA: TGTGCCAGCTCCCGGGGGGGAGGTGAGGCTGAAGCTTTCTTT. Its protein is CASSRGGGEAEAFF. The full variable domain, completed using reference TRBV18 and TRBJ1-1, is NAGVMQNPRHLVRRRGQEARLRCSPMKGHSHVYWYRQLPEEGLKFMVYLQKENIIDESGMPKERFSAEFPKEGPSILRIQQVVRGDSAAYFCASSRGGGEAEAFFGQGTRLTVV.

This clone was picked up a small number of times. The CDR3 DNA is TGTGCCAGCAGTGCTCTCGGGACACACTACGAGCAGTACTTC. Protein product: CASSALGTHYEQYF. This rearrangement joins TRBV27 to TRBJ2-7; D may be TRBD1 (6 bases). V lost 5 bases and J lost 3, with 14 bases in between. Germline V CDR1 and CDR2: MNHEY, SMNVEV (reference sequence). This CDR3 has 14 residues.

This clone occurred a few times. V and J are TRBV18 and TRBJ2-2; 7 positions agree with TRBD1. CDR3 length: 14 residues. Germline V gives CDR1 KGHSH, CDR2 LQKENI. Trimming took 8 bases from V and 2 from J; bases not matched to a gene: 5. CDR3 bases: TGTGCCAGCGCCGGGACAGCCAACACCGGGGAGCTGTTTTTT. It is translated as CASAGTANTGELFF.

The chain recombines TRBV7-2 with TRBJ1-1, with 9 bases aligning to TRBD1. CDR1 is SGHTA, CDR2 FQGNSA, per germline. Trimming took 5 bases from V and 0 from J; bases not matched to a gene: 13. This CDR3 region has 18 residues. This chain's CDR3 is CASSLRSGTGKLNTEAFF. CDR3 DNA: TGTGCCAGCAGCCTCCGTTCTGGGACAGGGAAATTGAACACTGAAGCTTTCTTT.

The chain is built from TRBV28 and TRBJ1-5, with 7 bases aligning to TRBD1. This CDR3 has 15 residues. Germline-derived CDR1 and CDR2 are MDHEN and SYDVKM. V dropped 6 bases and J dropped 5; count of bases not matched to a gene: 10. CDR3 region: CASREPGQIYQPQHF. The CDR3 nucleotides are TGTGCCAGCAGGGAACCGGGACAGATATATCAGCCCCAGCATTTT. The complete variable domain, with remaining parts taken from reference TRBV28 and TRBJ1-5, reads DVKVTQSSRYLVKRTGEKVFLECVQDMDHENMFWYRQDPGLGLRLIYFSYDVKMKEKGDIPEGYSVSREKKERFSLILESASTNQTSMYLCASREPGQIYQPQHFGDGTRLSIL.

This clone was counted only a few times. The rearrangement joins TRBV4-3 to TRBJ2-1; D is undetermined. CDR1 and CDR2 (germline): LGHNA, YSLEER. V was pared by 0 bases and J by 10 bases, with 13 bases between. The CDR3 spans 14 residues. CDR3 sequence (DNA): TGCGCCAGCAGCCAAGATCTCTCAAGCCAGGAGCAGTTCTTC. This codes for CASSQDLSSQEQFF.

This rearrangement joins TRBV15 to TRBJ2-5; no definite D call. The CDR3 contains 14 residues. V shed 1 base and J shed 2 bases, with 8 bases lying between them. The germline CDR1 and CDR2 sequences are LNHNV and YYDKDF (reference sequence). The CDR3: CATSRATVQETQYF. For the CDR3, the DNA is TGTGCCACCAGCAGAGCTACAGTTCAAGAGACCCAGTACTTC.

This sequence joins TRBV6-6 and TRBJ2-1, with a weak D call TRBD2 (6 bases). This CDR3 is built from 12 residues. Between the trimmed V and J ends, which lost 0 bases and 11 bases, there was a span of 8 bases. CDR1 MNHNY and CDR2 SVGAGI come from the germline V gene (reference sequence). CDR3 bases: TGTGCCAGCAGTTACTCGGGGGGTCAGCAGTTCTTC. Translated: CASSYSGGQQFF.

The rearrangement uses TRBV19 and TRBJ1-1; D uncertain. The ends were cut back, 3 bases at V and 7 bases at J, with 6 bases in the middle. The CDR3 is 11 amino acids. Per germline, CDR1 LNHDA and CDR2 SQIVND (reference sequence). CDR3 bases: TGTGCCAGTAGTATGTGGGGTGAAGCTTTCTTT. Protein product: CASSMWGEAFF.

Only one count was recorded for this clone. CDR3: CASSPWTDYNEQFF. CDR3 nucleotide sequence: TGTGCCAGTAGTCCCTGGACAGACTACAATGAGCAGTTCTTC. The V and J genes are TRBV19 and TRBJ2-1; D may be TRBD1 (6 bases). CDR1 and CDR2 from the germline V gene are LNHDA and SQIVND (reference sequence). The CDR3 spans 14 residues. Trimming cost V 5 bases and J 3 bases, with 11 bases left between them.

The CDR3 nucleotides are TGCGCCAGCGGAGCGGGGGGGCCGTTCAATGAGCAGTTCTTC. This codes for CASGAGGPFNEQFF. The chain uses TRBV5-1 and TRBJ2-1, with 10 bases aligning to TRBD2. In germline, CDR1 is SGHRS, CDR2 YFSETQ. The CDR3 contains 14 residues. The V segment lost 7 bases and the J segment 6 bases; nucleotides outside the gene matches: 7.

This clone was found once. The rearrangement links TRBV7-2 to TRBJ2-7; D is perhaps TRBD2 (7 bases). V dropped 5 bases and J dropped 1 base, with 18 bases sitting between them. CDR1 and CDR2 from the germline V gene are SGHTA and FQGNSA. There are 16 residues in the CDR3. The CDR3 is CASSPWGGPSSYEQYF. DNA for the CDR3: TGTGCCAGCAGCCCCTGGGGGGGGCCTTCGTCCTACGAGCAGTACTTC.

The rearrangement links TRBV7-2 to TRBJ2-7, with 8 bases lining up with TRBD1. The CDR3 length is 15 residues. The germline gives CDR1 SGHTA, CDR2 FQGNSA. The V segment lost 6 bases and the J segment 5 bases; nucleotides outside the gene matches: 12. The CDR3 nucleotides are TGTGCCAGCAGTCGAGACAGGGGACCTCGGGACGAGCAGTACTTC. Protein sequence: CASSRDRGPRDEQYF. Variable domain in full (rest from reference TRBV7-2 and TRBJ2-7): GAGVSQSPSNKVTEKGKDVELRCDPISGHTALYWYRQSLGQGLEFLIYFQGNSAPDKSGLPSDRFSAERTGGSVSTLTIQRTQQEDSAVYLCASSRDRGPRDEQYFGPGTRLTVT.

The chain has TRBV5-4 and TRBJ2-1; possible D gene TRBD2, 6 bases. CDR1 is SGHNT and CDR2 is YYREEE in the germline V gene (reference sequence). This CDR3 contains 16 residues. Between the trimmed V and J ends, which lost 4 bases and 8 bases, there was a span of 22 bases. The CDR3 DNA is TGTGCCAGCAGCCTTGGGTATCGGGGGAGAGGCGATGAGCAGTTCTTC. It codes for CASSLGYRGRGDEQFF.

The rearrangement links TRBV27 to TRBJ1-2; no clear D. Germline CDR1 MNHEY, CDR2 SMNVEV (reference sequence). V gave up 2 bases and J gave up 8 bases, with 12 bases separating them. The CDR3 spans 13 residues. DNA of the CDR3: TGTGCCAGCAGTTTACTGAGGTCTCGCGGCTACACCTTC. It specifies CASSLLRSRGYTF.

J is TRBJ1-1 and V is TRBV6-6; D might be TRBD1 (5 bases). Trimming removed 5 bases from V and 11 bases from J, with 15 bases in between. Germline V gene lookup returns CDR1 MNHNY and CDR2 SVGAGI (reference sequence). This CDR3 is 12 amino acids long. DNA of the CDR3: TGTGCCAGCAGTACAGGTGGTCTCGTGGCTTTCTTT. Translated: CASSTGGLVAFF.

The gene calls are TRBV18 and TRBJ1-2, with TRBD1 identical over 10 bases. The CDR3 runs 14 residues. Germline trimming cut 4 bases from V and 7 bases from J; bases unmatched to any gene: 6. Germline-derived CDR1 and CDR2 are KGHSH and LQKENI. The CDR3 DNA reads as TGTGCCAGCTCACTAAGACAGGGGGCTATTGGCTACACCTTC. Its protein is CASSLRQGAIGYTF.

The chain couples TRBV4-1 to TRBJ1-5; D remains ambiguous. This CDR3 comprises 15 residues. The V and J ends lost 4 bases and 4 bases respectively, with 14 bases between them. CDR1 MGHRA and CDR2 YSYEKL come from the germline V gene. The CDR3 coding sequence is TGCGCCAGCAGCCCCGTCTCCGAGGCGAATCAGCCCCAGCATTTT. The encoded protein is CASSPVSEANQPQHF.

The CDR3 protein is CASSVAGTSGASQYF. For the CDR3, the DNA is TGTGCCAGCAGCGTAGCTGGGACTAGCGGAGCCTCACAGTACTTC. This chain connects TRBV9 to TRBJ2-7; 11 bases map to TRBD2. CDR1 and CDR2 from the germline V gene are SGDLS and YYNGEE. The trim removed 0 bases at V and 10 bases at J, leaving 9 bases unmatched. The CDR3 extends over 15 amino acids.

The J gene is TRBJ1-6, the V gene TRBV27; D not certain. This CDR3 region has 14 residues. CDR1 is MNHEY, CDR2 SMNVEV, per germline (reference sequence). V was pared by 6 bases and J by 6 bases, with 12 bases between. The CDR3 spells CASRSAGVNSPLHF. Here the CDR3 DNA reads TGTGCCAGCAGGTCAGCGGGAGTTAATTCACCCCTCCACTTT.

This clone appeared a single time. This chain joins TRBV7-8 and TRBJ1-6; D is perhaps TRBD1 (5 bases). From germline, CDR1 is SGHVS and CDR2 FQNEAQ. The germline V and J ends were trimmed by 2 bases and 7 bases, with 18 bases remaining between them. This CDR3 is built from 17 residues. The CDR3 spells CASSLLSGTGLNSPLHF. The CDR3 DNA sequence: TGTGCCAGCAGCTTACTTTCGGGCACAGGCCTAAATTCACCCCTCCACTTT.

The chain is built from TRBV6-6 and TRBJ2-3; D gene ambiguous. The ends were cut back, 4 bases at V and 7 bases at J, with 15 bases in the middle. This CDR3 contains 14 residues. CDR1 is MNHNY and CDR2 is SVGAGI in the germline V gene (reference sequence). The CDR3 sequence: CASSFPRVGHTQYF. The CDR3 bases are TGTGCCAGCAGTTTCCCTCGAGTTGGGCATACGCAGTATTTT.

This clone has more than one count but fewer than ten. This sequence joins TRBV6-4 and TRBJ2-7; D remains unclear. The V end was cut by 7 bases, the J end by 2 bases, with 3 bases between. Germline loops: CDR1 MRHNA, CDR2 SNTAGT. The CDR3 is made up of 10 amino acids. The CDR3 DNA follows: TGTGCCAGCAAACCCTACGAGCAGTACTTC. Translated, it gives CASKPYEQYF.

The chain couples TRBV2 to TRBJ1-1; 8 nucleotides line up with TRBD1. The V gene's germline CDR1 is SNHLY and CDR2 FYNNEI. The CDR3 loop spans 15 amino acids. V shed 8 bases and J 1 base; nucleotides not matched to a gene: 9. The CDR3 spells CASHETGVPNTEAFF. CDR3 coding DNA: TGTGCCAGCCACGAGACAGGGGTCCCGAACACTGAAGCTTTCTTT.

The chain joins TRBV7-2 to TRBJ1-1; TRBD1 agrees at 7 bases. The trim removed 4 bases at V and 5 bases at J, leaving 10 bases unmatched. This CDR3 is built from 15 residues. Germline assignment: CDR1 SGHTA and CDR2 FQGNSA. This CDR3 reads CASSSLLGGETEAFF. As DNA, the CDR3 is TGTGCCAGCAGCTCGCTGTTAGGGGGCGAGACTGAAGCTTTCTTT.

This chain joins TRBV11-2 and TRBJ2-3; 8 bases are a match to TRBD1. Germline V CDR1 and CDR2: SGHAT, FQNNGV. Losses at the gene ends were 5 bases for V and 2 bases for J; bases not matched to a gene: 9. The CDR3 length is 16 residues. CDR3: CASSPGQGRVTDTQYF. The CDR3 nucleotides are TGTGCCAGCAGCCCTGGACAGGGAAGGGTCACAGATACGCAGTATTTT.

The chain couples TRBV7-8 to TRBJ1-2; D call uncertain. Per the germline V gene, CDR1 is SGHVS and CDR2 is FQNEAQ. The CDR3 is made up of 17 amino acids. Between the trimmed V and J ends, which lost 5 bases and 0 bases, there was a span of 19 bases. The CDR3 DNA is TGTGCCAGCAGCCTAACATTAAGGACGACGGCTAACTATGGCTACACCTTC. Encoded protein: CASSLTLRTTANYGYTF.

This CDR3 is CASLGQRTFNEKLFF. CDR3 nucleotides: TGTGCCAGCCTGGGACAGCGGACTTTTAATGAAAAACTGTTTTTT. This chain links TRBV6-1 with TRBJ1-4, with 7 bases fitting TRBD1. This CDR3 has 15 residues. The V and J ends lost 8 bases and 4 bases, in that order; junction bases with no gene match: 10. Germline CDR1 reads MNHNS; CDR2 reads SASEGT.

This chain connects TRBV14 to TRBJ2-7, with 10 bases fitting TRBD1. V was pared by 0 bases and J by 2 bases, with 4 bases of the junction left unmatched. The CDR3 runs to 16 residues. CDR1 is SGHDN, CDR2 FVKESK, per germline. The CDR3, as DNA: TGTGCCAGCAGCCAAGAGGGGGGACAGGGGACCTACGAGCAGTACTTC. This codes for CASSQEGGQGTYEQYF.

The chain combines TRBV7-9 with TRBJ2-3; D tentatively reads TRBD1 or TRBD2 (5 bases each). Looked up from germline, CDR1 is SEHNR and CDR2 is FQNEAQ (reference sequence). Trimming shortened V by 1 base and J by 8 bases, and 16 bases separated the two germline ends. This CDR3 has 15 amino acids. In nucleotides, the CDR3 is TGTGCCAGCAGCTTAGACTTCGGGGCGCTTCCTACGCAGTATTTT. Amino acids: CASSLDFGALPTQYF.